This T cell receptor beta chain was profiled in a study of T cell changes during pregnancy in multiple sclerosis. CDR1 and CDR2 (germline): SGHRS, YFSETQ. V dropped 4 bases and J dropped 3 bases, with 17 bases sitting between them. The CDR3 has 15 amino acids. Some clones are missing from TCRdb's copy, which holds only in-frame ones; the method was immunoSEQ multiplex PCR. The sample records around 65,000 clones, 88% being singletons. This specimen was peripheral blood, taken in the first trimester of pregnancy. The sequence came from a female donor with multiple sclerosis, enrolled in a pregnancy study. V and J are TRBV5-1 and TRBJ2-7; TRBD1 is a possible D gene (6 bases). The CDR3, as DNA: TGCGCCAGCAGCAACCTACAGGGATTGAACTACGAGCAGTACTTC. Translated, it gives CASSNLQGLNYEQYF.